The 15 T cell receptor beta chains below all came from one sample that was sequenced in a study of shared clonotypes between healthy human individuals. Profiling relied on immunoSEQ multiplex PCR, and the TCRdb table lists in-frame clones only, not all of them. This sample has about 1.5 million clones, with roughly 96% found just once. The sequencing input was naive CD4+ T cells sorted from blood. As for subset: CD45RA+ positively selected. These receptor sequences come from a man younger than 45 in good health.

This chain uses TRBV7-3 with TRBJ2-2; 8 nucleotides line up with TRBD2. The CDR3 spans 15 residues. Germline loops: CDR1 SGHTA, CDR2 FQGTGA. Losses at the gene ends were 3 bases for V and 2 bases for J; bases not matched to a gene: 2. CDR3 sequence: CASSFGTRNTGELFF. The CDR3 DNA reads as TGTGCCAGCAGCTTCGGGACTAGAAACACCGGGGAGCTGTTTTTT. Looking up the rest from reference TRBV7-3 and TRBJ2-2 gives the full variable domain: GAGVSQTPSNKVTEKGKYVELRCDPISGHTALYWYRQSLGQGPEFLIYFQGTGAADDSGLPNDRFFAVRPEGSVSTLKIQRTERGDSAVYLCASSFGTRNTGELFFGEGSRLTVL.

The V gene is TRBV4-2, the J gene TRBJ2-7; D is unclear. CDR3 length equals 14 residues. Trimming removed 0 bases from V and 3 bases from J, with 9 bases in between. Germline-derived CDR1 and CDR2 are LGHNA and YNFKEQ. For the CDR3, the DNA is TGTGCCAGCAGCCAAGATTTAGGAGTCTACGAGCAGTACTTC. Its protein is CASSQDLGVYEQYF.

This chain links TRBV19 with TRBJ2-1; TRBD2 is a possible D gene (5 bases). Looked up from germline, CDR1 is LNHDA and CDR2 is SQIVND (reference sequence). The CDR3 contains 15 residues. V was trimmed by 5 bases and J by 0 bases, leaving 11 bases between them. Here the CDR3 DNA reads TGTGCCAGTAGTCCCCCGGGGTCCTCCTACAATGAGCAGTTCTTC. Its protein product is CASSPPGSSYNEQFF.

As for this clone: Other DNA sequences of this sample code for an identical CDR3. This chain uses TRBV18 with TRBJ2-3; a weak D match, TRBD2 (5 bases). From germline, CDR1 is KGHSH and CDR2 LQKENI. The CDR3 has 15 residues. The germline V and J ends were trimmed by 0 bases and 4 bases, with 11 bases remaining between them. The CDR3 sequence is CASSPPGGRADTQYF. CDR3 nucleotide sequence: TGTGCCAGCTCACCACCAGGAGGTAGGGCAGATACGCAGTATTTT.

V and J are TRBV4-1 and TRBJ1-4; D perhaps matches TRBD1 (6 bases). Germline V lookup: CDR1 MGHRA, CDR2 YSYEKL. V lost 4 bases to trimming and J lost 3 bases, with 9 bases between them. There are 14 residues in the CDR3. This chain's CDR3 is CASSLQGPNEKLFF. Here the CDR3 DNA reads TGCGCCAGCAGCCTACAGGGTCCTAATGAAAAACTGTTTTTT.

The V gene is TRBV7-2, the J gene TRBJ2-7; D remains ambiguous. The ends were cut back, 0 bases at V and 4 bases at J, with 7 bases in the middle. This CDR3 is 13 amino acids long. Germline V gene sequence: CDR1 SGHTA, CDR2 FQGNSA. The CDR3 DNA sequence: TGTGCCAGCAGCTTAGCGCTGGAGTACGAGCAGTACTTC. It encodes CASSLALEYEQYF.

CDR3 DNA: TGTGCCAGCAGCCCCCGGGGACTTACGGAGACCCAGTACTTC. Translated: CASSPRGLTETQYF. The V call is TRBV28, the J call TRBJ2-5; a weak D match, TRBD2 (6 bases). V was clipped by 6 bases and J by 5 bases, with 16 bases between them. The V gene's germline CDR1 is MDHEN and CDR2 SYDVKM. This CDR3 has 14 residues.

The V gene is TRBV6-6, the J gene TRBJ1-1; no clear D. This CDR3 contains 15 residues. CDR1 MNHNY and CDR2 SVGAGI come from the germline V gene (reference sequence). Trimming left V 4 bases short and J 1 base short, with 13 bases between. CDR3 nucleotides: TGTGCCAGCAGTTTCAGAACGGGTCCGAACACTGAAGCTTTCTTT. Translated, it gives CASSFRTGPNTEAFF.

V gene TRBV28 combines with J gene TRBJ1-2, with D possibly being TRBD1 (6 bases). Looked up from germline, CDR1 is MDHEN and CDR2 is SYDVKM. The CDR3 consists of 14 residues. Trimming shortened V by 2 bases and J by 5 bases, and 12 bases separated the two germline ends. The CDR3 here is CASSLAGAGYGYTF. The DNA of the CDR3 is TGTGCCAGCAGTTTAGCAGGGGCTGGGTATGGCTACACCTTC.

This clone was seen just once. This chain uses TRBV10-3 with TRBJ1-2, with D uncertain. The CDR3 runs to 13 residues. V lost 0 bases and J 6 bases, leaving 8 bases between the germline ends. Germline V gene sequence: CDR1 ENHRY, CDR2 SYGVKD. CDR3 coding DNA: TGTGCCATCAGTGAGTCGGAGGGTAATGGCTACACCTTC. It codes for CAISESEGNGYTF.

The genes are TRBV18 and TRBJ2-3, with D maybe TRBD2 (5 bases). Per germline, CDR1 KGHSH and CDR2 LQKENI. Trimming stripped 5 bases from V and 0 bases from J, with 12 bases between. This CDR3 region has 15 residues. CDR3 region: CASSANSGSTDTQYF. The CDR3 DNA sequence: TGTGCCAGCTCAGCAAATTCGGGGAGCACAGATACGCAGTATTTT.

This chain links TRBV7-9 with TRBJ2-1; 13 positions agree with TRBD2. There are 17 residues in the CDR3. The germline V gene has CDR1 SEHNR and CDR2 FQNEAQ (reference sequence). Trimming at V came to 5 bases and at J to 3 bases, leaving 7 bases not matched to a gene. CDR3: CASSRGTSGMVYNEQFF. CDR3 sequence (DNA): TGTGCCAGCAGCCGGGGGACTAGCGGGATGGTCTACAATGAGCAGTTCTTC.

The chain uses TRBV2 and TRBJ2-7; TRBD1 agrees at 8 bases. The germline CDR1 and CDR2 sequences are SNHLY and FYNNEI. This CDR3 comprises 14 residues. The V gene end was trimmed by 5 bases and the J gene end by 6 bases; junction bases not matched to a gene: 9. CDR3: CASSTGTGNREQYF. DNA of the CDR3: TGTGCCAGCAGTACCGGGACAGGTAACCGCGAGCAGTACTTC.

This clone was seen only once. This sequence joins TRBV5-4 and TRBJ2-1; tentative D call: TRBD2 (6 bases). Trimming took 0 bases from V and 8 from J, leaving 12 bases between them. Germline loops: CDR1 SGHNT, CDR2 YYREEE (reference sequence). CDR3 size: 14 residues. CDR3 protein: CASSLGLASDEQFF. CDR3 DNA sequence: TGTGCCAGCAGCTTGGGGCTAGCGTCGGATGAGCAGTTCTTC.

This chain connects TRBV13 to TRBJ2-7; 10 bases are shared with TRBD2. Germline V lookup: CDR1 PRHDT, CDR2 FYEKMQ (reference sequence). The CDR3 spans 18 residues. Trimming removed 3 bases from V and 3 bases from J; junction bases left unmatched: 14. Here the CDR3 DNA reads TGTGCCAGCAGCTTCGGCACTAGCGGGATAGCCTTAAACTACGAGCAGTACTTC. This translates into CASSFGTSGIALNYEQYF.